This TCR beta chain was identified during a study of blood T cells in healthy people across ages. The CDR3 has 15 residues. Trimming cost V 3 bases and J 2 bases, with 11 bases left between them. Each donor had around 11 milliliters of peripheral blood drawn. A minimum of 6 micrograms of total RNA was extracted per sample. A second PCR, run for about 7 to 11 cycles, used a sample-barcoded 5' primer plus a J-beta primer mix. Template switching added a 12-random-nucleotide identifier to every cDNA molecule. Via MiXCR, TCRdb re-called the 5' RACE reads, giving one row per CDR3 protein. Here the sample spans approximately 580,000 distinct CDR3 sequences, 20% to 30% being singletons. This sample also belongs to another study, concerning T cells of mothers and their children.

Sequenced: blood. The origin of this receptor is a boy under 18 in good health. The rearrangement joins TRBV12-3 or TRBV12-4 to TRBJ1-5, with a tentative D call TRBD1 (6 bases). The CDR3 DNA follows: TGTGCCAGCAGTTTGTCAGGGGCTGGCAATCAGCCCCAGCATTTT. This translates into CASSLSGAGNQPQHF.